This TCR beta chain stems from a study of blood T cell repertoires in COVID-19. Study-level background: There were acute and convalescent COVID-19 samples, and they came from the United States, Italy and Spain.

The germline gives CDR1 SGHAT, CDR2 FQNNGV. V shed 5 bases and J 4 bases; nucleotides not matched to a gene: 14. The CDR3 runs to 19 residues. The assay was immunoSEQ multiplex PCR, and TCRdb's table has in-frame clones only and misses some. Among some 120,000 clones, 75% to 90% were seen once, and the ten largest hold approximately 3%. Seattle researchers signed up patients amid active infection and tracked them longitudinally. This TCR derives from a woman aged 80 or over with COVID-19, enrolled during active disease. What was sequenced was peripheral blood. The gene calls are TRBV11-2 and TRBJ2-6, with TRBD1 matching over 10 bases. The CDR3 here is CASSLTTGGLHSGANVLTF. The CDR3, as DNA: TGTGCCAGCAGCCTGACGACAGGGGGCTTACACTCAGGGGCCAACGTCCTGACTTTC. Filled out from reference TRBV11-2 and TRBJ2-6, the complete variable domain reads EAGVAQSPRYKIIEKRQSVAFWCNPISGHATLYWYQQILGQGPKLLIQFQNNGVVDDSQLPKDRFSAERLKGVDSTLKIQPAKLEDSAVYLCASSLTTGGLHSGANVLTFGAGSRLTVL.